This TCR beta chain was found in a study of blood T cell repertoires in COVID-19. Overall study: Donors in the United States, Italy and Spain gave samples during acute or convalescent COVID-19. Nucleic acid was either cDNA or gDNA, and it came from T cells, B-cell-depleted T cells, or PBMCs.

CDR1 is KGHDR and CDR2 is SFDVKD in the germline V gene. CDR3 size: 15 residues. Trimming pared 5 bases from V and 4 bases from J, leaving 16 bases between. Sequencing was performed with immunoSEQ multiplex PCR; in TCRdb, only in-frame clones are kept and a portion is missing. The sample lists 150,000 to 200,000 clones, approximately 90% occurring once. The sample taken for sequencing was peripheral blood. V usage is TRBV24-1 and J usage is TRBJ2-5, with D perhaps TRBD2 (6 bases). The TCR sequence derives from a woman in her seventies with COVID-19, enrolled during active disease. The CDR3 sequence: CATSAVSGRLETQYF. The CDR3 region has the DNA TGTGCCACCAGTGCTGTCAGCGGGCGTTTAGAGACCCAGTACTTC.